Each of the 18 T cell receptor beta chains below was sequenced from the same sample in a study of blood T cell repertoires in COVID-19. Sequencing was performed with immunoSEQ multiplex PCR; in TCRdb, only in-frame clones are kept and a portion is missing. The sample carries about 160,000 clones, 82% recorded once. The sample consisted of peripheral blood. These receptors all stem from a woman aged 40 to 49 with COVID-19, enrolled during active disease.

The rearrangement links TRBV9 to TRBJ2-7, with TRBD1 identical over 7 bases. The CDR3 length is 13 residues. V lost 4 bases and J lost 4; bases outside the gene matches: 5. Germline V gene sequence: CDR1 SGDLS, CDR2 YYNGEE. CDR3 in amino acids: CASSSTGKYEQYV. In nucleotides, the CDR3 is TGTGCCAGCAGCTCGACAGGGAAGTACGAGCAGTACGTC.

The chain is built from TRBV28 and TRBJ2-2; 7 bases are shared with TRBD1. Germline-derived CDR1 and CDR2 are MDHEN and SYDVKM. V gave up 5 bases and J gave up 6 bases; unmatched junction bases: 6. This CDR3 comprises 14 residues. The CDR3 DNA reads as TGTGCCAGCAGTCCAGACAGGGTCCCCGGGGAGCTGTTTTTT. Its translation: CASSPDRVPGELFF.

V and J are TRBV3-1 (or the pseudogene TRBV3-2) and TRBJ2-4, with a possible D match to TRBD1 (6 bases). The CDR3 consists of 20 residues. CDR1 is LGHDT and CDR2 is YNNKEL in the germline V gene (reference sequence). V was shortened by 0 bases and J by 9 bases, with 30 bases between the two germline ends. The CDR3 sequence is CASSQDQGQLGLGKKGIQYF. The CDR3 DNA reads TGTGCCAGCAGCCAAGATCAAGGACAGCTCGGGCTGGGCAAAAAGGGCATTCAGTACTTC.

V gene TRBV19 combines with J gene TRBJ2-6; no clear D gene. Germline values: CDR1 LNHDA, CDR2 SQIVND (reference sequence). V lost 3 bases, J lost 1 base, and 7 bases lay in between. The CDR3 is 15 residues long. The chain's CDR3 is CASSISRSGANVLTF. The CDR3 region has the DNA TGTGCCAGTAGTATCTCTAGGTCTGGGGCCAACGTCCTGACTTTC.

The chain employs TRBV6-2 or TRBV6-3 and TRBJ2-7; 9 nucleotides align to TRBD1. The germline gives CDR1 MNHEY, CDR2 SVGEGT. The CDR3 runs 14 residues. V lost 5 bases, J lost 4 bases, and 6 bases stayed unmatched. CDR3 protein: CASSTGQGLYEQYF. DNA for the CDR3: TGTGCCAGCAGTACCGGACAGGGGCTGTACGAGCAGTACTTC.

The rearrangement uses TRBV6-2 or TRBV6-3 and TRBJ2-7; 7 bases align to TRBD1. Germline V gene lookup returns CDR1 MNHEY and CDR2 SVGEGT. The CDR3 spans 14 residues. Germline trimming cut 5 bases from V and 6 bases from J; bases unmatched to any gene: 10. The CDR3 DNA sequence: TGTGCCAGCAGTCGACAGGGTGGCCCCACCGAGCAGTACGTC. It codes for CASSRQGGPTEQYV.

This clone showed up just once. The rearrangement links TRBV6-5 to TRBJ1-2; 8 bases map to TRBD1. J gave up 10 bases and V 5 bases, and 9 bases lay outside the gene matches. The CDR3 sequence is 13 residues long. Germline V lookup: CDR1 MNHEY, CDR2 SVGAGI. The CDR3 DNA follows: TGTGCCAGCAGTAGGGACAGGTTTAGTCTCTACACCTTC. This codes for CASSRDRFSLYTF.

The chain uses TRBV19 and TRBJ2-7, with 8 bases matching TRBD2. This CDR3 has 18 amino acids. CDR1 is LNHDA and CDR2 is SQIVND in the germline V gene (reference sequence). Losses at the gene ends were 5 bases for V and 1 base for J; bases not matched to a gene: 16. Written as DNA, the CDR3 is TGTGCCAGTAGTCCATCGGGGGGGCACTTTCTAGAGTCCTACGAGCAGTACGTC. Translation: CASSPSGGHFLESYEQYV.

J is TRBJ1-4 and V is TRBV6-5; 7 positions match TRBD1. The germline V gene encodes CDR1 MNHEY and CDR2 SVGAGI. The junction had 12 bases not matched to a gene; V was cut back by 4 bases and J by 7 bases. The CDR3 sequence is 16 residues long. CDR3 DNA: TGTGCCAGCAGTTCCCATGCCGACAGGGTGGGTGAAAAACTGTTTTTT. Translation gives CASSSHADRVGEKLFF.

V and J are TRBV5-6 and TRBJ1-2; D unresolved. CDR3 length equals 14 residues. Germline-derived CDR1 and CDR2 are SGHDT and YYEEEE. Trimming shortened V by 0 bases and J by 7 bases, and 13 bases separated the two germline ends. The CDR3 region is CASSLEAELPGYTF. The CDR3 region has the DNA TGTGCCAGCAGCTTGGAAGCGGAGTTGCCTGGCTACACCTTC.

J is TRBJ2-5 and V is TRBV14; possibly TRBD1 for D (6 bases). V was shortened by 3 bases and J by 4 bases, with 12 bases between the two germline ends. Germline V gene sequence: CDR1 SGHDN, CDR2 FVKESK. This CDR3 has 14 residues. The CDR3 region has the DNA TGTGCCAGCAGCCAGTGGACAGTATCAGAGACCCAGTACTTC. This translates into CASSQWTVSETQYF.

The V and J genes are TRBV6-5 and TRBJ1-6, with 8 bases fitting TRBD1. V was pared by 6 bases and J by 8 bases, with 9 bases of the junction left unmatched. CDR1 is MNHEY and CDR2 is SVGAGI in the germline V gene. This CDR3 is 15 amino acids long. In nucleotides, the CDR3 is TGTGCCAGCAGGGGGCTGGACAGGGTTGATTCACCCCTCCACTTT. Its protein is CASRGLDRVDSPLHF.

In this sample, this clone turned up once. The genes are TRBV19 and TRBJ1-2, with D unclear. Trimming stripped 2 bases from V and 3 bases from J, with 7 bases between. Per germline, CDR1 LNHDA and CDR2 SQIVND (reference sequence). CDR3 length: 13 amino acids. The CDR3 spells CASSIIQYYGYTF. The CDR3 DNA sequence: TGTGCCAGTAGTATAATCCAGTACTATGGCTACACCTTC. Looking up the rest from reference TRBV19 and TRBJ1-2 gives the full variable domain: DGGITQSPKYLFRKEGQNVTLSCEQNLNHDAMYWYRQDPGQGLRLIYYSQIVNDFQKGDIAEGYSVSREKKESFPLTVTSAQKNPTAFYLCASSIIQYYGYTFGSGTRLTVV.

CDR3 DNA sequence: TGTGCCAGCAGAAACAGGGGAAGAGAGACCCAGTACTTC. Translated, it gives CASRNRGRETQYF. The rearrangement links TRBV27 to TRBJ2-5; 7 bases are a match to TRBD1. CDR1 is MNHEY and CDR2 is SMNVEV in the germline V gene (reference sequence). The trim removed 6 bases at V and 4 bases at J, leaving 5 bases unmatched. CDR3 length: 13 residues.

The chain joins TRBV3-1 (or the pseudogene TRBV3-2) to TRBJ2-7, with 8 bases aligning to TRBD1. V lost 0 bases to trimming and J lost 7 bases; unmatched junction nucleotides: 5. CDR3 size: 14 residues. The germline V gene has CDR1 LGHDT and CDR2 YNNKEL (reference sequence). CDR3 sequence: CASSQDPTGGEQYF. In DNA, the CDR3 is TGTGCCAGCAGCCAAGACCCTACAGGGGGAGAGCAGTACTTC.

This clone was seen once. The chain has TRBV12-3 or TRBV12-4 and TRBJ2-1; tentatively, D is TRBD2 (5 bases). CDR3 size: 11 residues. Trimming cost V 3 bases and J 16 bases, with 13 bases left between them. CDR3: CASSLGFREFF. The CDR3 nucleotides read TGTGCCAGCAGTTTGGGGTTTCGGGAATTCTTC.

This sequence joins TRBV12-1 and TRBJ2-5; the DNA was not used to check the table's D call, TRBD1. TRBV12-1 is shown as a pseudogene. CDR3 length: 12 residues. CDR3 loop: CASSGVRDRGHF. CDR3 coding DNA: TGTGCCAGCAGCGGGGTCCGGGACAGGGGGCACTTC.

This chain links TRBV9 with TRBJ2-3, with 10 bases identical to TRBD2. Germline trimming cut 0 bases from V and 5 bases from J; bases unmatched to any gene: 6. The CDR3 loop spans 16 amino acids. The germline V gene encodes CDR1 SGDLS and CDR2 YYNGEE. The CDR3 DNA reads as TGTGCCAGCAGCGTAGAGGGAGCGGGGGGGCAAGATACGCAGTATTTT. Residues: CASSVEGAGGQDTQYF.